The TCR beta chain described here comes from a study of blood T cell repertoires in COVID-19. Study context: T cells, B-cell-depleted T cells, or PBMCs supplied cDNA or gDNA.

Per the authors' pipeline: By means of reference gene primer amplification, nucleated cell counts were estimated. Using immunoSEQ multiplex PCR, the repertoire was profiled, and TCRdb retains in-frame clones only, with some absent. V and J calls and clone size follow that table, whereas D and trimming were derived from the DNA. In the table there are 130,000 to 150,000 clones, approximately 80% of which are singletons. V lost 3 bases to trimming and J lost 4 bases, with 7 bases between them. This CDR3 is 14 amino acids long. CDR1 and CDR2 (germline): SGHDN, FVKESK. The sequenced sample was peripheral blood. This sequence joins TRBV14 and TRBJ1-6; D not certain. This clonotype was obtained from a woman in her fifties or sixties with acute or convalescent COVID-19. In nucleotides, the CDR3 is TGTGCCAGCAGCCACTTAGCGTATAATTCACCCCTCCACTTT. Encoded protein: CASSHLAYNSPLHF.